This is a list of T cell receptor beta chains from one sample in a study of T cell responses to AZD1222 COVID-19 vaccine. Assay used: immunoSEQ multiplex PCR; TCRdb lists only in-frame clones, some missing. The sample carries 75,000 to 85,000 clones, approximately 86% recorded once. Source: peripheral blood, taken on day 0 of AZD1222 vaccination. The source is an adult in good health. The CDR3 runs from the conserved cysteine through the conserved F or W. Fields, in order: J gene, D gene, clone size, V gene, CDR3 DNA, CDR3 protein. D genes are given only for firm matches. Only part of the rows carry a size: once, few, many, or a class if the clone is expanded.

TRBJ1-6	TRBD1	few	TRBV7-9	TGTGCCAGCAGCTTAGCGGCCGGGACAGGGGATTCACCCCTCCACTTT	CASSLAAGTGDSPLHF
TRBJ2-3	TRBD1	-	TRBV5-1	TGCGCCAGCAGCCCGGGACAGGCCACAGATACGCAGTATTTT	CASSPGQATDTQYF
TRBJ1-2	-	few	TRBV7-6	TGTGCCAGCAGCTTAACTCAGGGGCGGAAGAACTATGGCTACACCTTC	CASSLTQGRKNYGYTF
TRBJ1-2	TRBD1	-	TRBV7-3	TGTGCCAGCAGCCCCGGACAGGGCGAGGGCTACACCTTC	CASSPGQGEGYTF
TRBJ1-2	-	once	TRBV11-2	TGTGCCAGCAGCCCTAAGGGGGGGCGTTTATTATGGGCCGGCTACACCTTC	CASSPKGGRLLWAGYTF
TRBJ1-2	-	-	TRBV9	TGTGCCAGCAGCGTATCTTCCGAAAATAGCTACACCTTC	CASSVSSENSYTF
TRBJ2-5	-	-	TRBV5-1	TGCGCCAGCAGCTTGGAACCGCCGCCCCAAGAGACCCAGTACTTC	CASSLEPPPQETQYF
TRBJ1-4	-	-	TRBV5-1	TGCCCCCCCAGCGCCGGGGGGTCCTGGAATAATGAAAAACTGTTTTTT	CPPSAGGSWNNEKLFF
TRBJ2-1	-	-	TRBV7-3	TGTGCCAGCAGCGCAGATAGTCATGAGCAGTTCTTC	CASSADSHEQFF
TRBJ2-1	-	-	TRBV6-5	TGTGCCAGCAGCCTCGGGGTAGCGGAATACAATGAGCAGTTCTTC	CASSLGVAEYNEQFF
TRBJ2-2	-	-	TRBV4-2	TGTGCCAGCAGCCGTAGCCAGCTGAACACCGGGGAGCTGTTTTTT	CASSRSQLNTGELFF
TRBJ1-5	-	-	TRBV6-2/TRBV6-3	TGTGCCAGCAGTTGGCGGAATAGCAATCAGCCCCAGCATTTT	CASSWRNSNQPQHF
TRBJ2-7	-	-	TRBV5-1	TGCGCCAGCAGCCTGGGAGACATTGAGTTTTACGAGCAGTACTTC	CASSLGDIEFYEQYF
TRBJ2-1	TRBD2	-	TRBV7-7	TGTGCCAGCAGCTTAGTGGGTAGCGGGGATGAGCAGTTCTTC	CASSLVGSGDEQFF